Given below is one TCR beta chain in context. One Seattle source followed patients from active infection through their disease course. The entry originates in a study of blood T cell repertoires in COVID-19. In the study overall: The United States, Italy and Spain provided the acute and convalescent COVID-19 samples. Nucleic acid was either cDNA or gDNA, and it came from T cells, B-cell-depleted T cells, or PBMCs.

TCRdb's copy holds only in-frame clones and misses some; the assay was immunoSEQ multiplex PCR. This table has roughly 200,000 clones, over 80% appearing once. V lost 3 bases and J 8 bases, leaving 13 bases between the germline ends. Germline CDR1 reads MNHEY; CDR2 reads SMNVEV (reference sequence). CDR3 length: 13 residues. The receptor was isolated from a woman aged 40 to 49 with COVID-19, enrolled during active disease. Sequenced input: peripheral blood. This sequence joins TRBV27 and TRBJ1-2; a weak D match, TRBD1 (6 bases). CDR3 sequence reads: CASSFLATGGYTF. CDR3 nucleotides: TGTGCCAGCAGTTTTTTAGCTACAGGGGGCTACACCTTC.